The 27 T cell receptor beta chains below were found in one sample sequenced in a study of blood T cells in healthy people across ages. Together with a sample-barcoded 5' primer, a J-beta primer mix was included in a second PCR lasting roughly 6 to 12 cycles. TCRdb itself ran the 5' RACE reads through MiXCR, one entry per CDR3 protein. The sample has about 930,000 distinct CDR3 sequences; almost 30% are singletons. This sample also belongs to another study, concerning T cells of mothers and their children.

The sample was blood. These receptor sequences come from a woman aged 40 to 50 in good health.

The chain is built from TRBV20-1 and TRBJ1-2, with D perhaps matching TRBD1 (6 bases). The CDR3 covers 13 residues. The germline gives CDR1 DFQATT, CDR2 SNEGSKA (reference sequence). V gave up 3 bases and J gave up 8 bases, with 16 bases separating them. The chain's CDR3 is CSASAAGANGYTF. Here the CDR3 DNA reads TGCAGTGCTAGTGCCGCAGGGGCTAACGGCTACACCTTC.

This clonotype was recorded at least ten times. The V call is TRBV4-2, the J call TRBJ2-4; TRBD2 is a possible D gene (5 bases). The CDR3 is 12 amino acids. V was trimmed by 3 bases and J by 8 bases, leaving 8 bases between them. Germline CDR1 reads LGHNA; CDR2 reads YNFKEQ. The CDR3 nucleotides read TGTGCCAGCAGCCAGGAGAGGGACATTCAGTACTTC. As protein: CASSQERDIQYF.

The gene calls are TRBV7-2 and TRBJ2-3; 7 positions match TRBD2. V was pared by 2 bases and J by 2 bases, with 10 bases of the junction left unmatched. CDR3 size: 17 residues. From germline, CDR1 is SGHTA and CDR2 FQGNSA. The CDR3 loop reads CASSLRSSGALTDTQYF. The CDR3 DNA is TGTGCCAGCAGCTTAAGATCCAGCGGGGCCCTCACAGATACGCAGTATTTT.

This clonotype showed up many times. This chain links TRBV7-3 with TRBJ2-5; 7 bases match TRBD1. The J segment lost 0 bases and the V segment lost 5 bases, leaving 6 bases of the junction unmatched. The CDR3 runs 15 residues. In germline, CDR1 is SGHTA, CDR2 FQGTGA. CDR3 sequence: CASSPLGQNQETQYF. The CDR3 DNA reads TGTGCCAGCAGCCCATTGGGACAGAACCAAGAGACCCAGTACTTC.

This clonotype was seen ten or more times. An end of the junction differs from the germline gene, which may be a read error. The chain uses TRBV7-7 and TRBJ2-1; 10 bases map to TRBD2. This CDR3 region has 15 residues. CDR1 is SSHAT and CDR2 is FNYEAQ in the germline V gene (reference sequence). The DNA of the CDR3 is TGTGCTAGCAGCCAAAGCGGGGGGGCCGGGAATGAGCAGTTCTTC. As protein: CASSQSGGAGNEQFF.

The J gene is TRBJ1-5, the V gene TRBV5-6; D might be TRBD1 (5 bases). This CDR3 is built from 16 residues. Trimming took 5 bases from V and 4 from J, leaving 19 bases between them. Germline CDR1 SGHDT, CDR2 YYEEEE. DNA for the CDR3: TGTGCCAGCAGTCTGGGAAGAGACAGCCGAAATCAGCCCCAGCATTTT. It specifies CASSLGRDSRNQPQHF.

Only a few counts were recorded for this clonotype. V is TRBV2 and J is TRBJ2-1, with 11 bases fitting TRBD2. Losses at the gene ends were 6 bases for V and 7 bases for J; bases not matched to a gene: 8. Germline CDR1 reads SNHLY; CDR2 reads FYNNEI. The length of the CDR3 is 15 residues. In DNA form, the CDR3 reads TGTGCCAGCAGCCAGATAGCGGGGGGGTCGAATGAGCAGTTCTTC. Translation gives CASSQIAGGSNEQFF.

V usage is TRBV7-9 and J usage is TRBJ1-2, with D uncertain. Germline V lookup: CDR1 SEHNR, CDR2 FQNEAQ (reference sequence). The CDR3 runs 11 residues. V lost 6 bases and J lost 6, with 8 bases in between. The CDR3, as DNA: TGTGCCAGCAGACGGGAGGATGGCTACACCTTC. Its protein product is CASRREDGYTF.

The V and J genes are TRBV29-1 and TRBJ1-1; D unresolved. The CDR3 contains 15 residues. Between the trimmed V and J ends, which lost 5 bases and 0 bases, there was a span of 16 bases. CDR1 and CDR2 from the germline V gene are SQVTM and ANQGSEA. CDR3 loop: CSVRDRGSMNTEAFF. In DNA form, the CDR3 reads TGCAGCGTTAGGGATCGGGGTTCAATGAACACTGAAGCTTTCTTT.

This chain joins TRBV5-1 and TRBJ2-5; D is uncertain. Trimming left V 1 base short and J 2 bases short, with 12 bases between. The germline V gene has CDR1 SGHRS and CDR2 YFSETQ. The CDR3 is made up of 15 amino acids. The CDR3 loop reads CASSLLGPKQETQYF. For the CDR3, the DNA is TGCGCCAGCAGCTTGCTCGGTCCAAAGCAAGAGACCCAGTACTTC.

This chain joins TRBV20-1 and TRBJ2-7; the match to TRBD2 covers 9 bases. Germline CDR1 reads DFQATT; CDR2 reads SNEGSKA (reference sequence). The J segment lost 4 bases and the V segment lost 3 bases, leaving 10 bases of the junction unmatched. The CDR3 covers 15 residues. CDR3 region: CSARGSSGEWYEQYF. CDR3 nucleotides: TGCAGTGCTAGGGGATCTAGCGGGGAGTGGTACGAGCAGTACTTC.

This clonotype was seen ten or more times. V gene TRBV6-2 or TRBV6-3 combines with J gene TRBJ2-1; 9 positions agree with TRBD2. Trimming removed 2 bases from V and 6 bases from J; junction bases left unmatched: 5. This CDR3 is 15 amino acids long. Looked up from germline, CDR1 is MNHEY and CDR2 is SVGEGT. CDR3 DNA sequence: TGTGCCAGCAGTTACGGGGCGGGGGGGCCCAATGAGCAGTTCTTC. Translated: CASSYGAGGPNEQFF.

The chain couples TRBV7-3 to TRBJ2-1; TRBD1 might be the D (6 bases). V lost 2 bases and J 6 bases, leaving 14 bases between the germline ends. Germline CDR1 SGHTA, CDR2 FQGTGA. The CDR3 runs to 15 residues. Here the CDR3 reads CASSLGRGICNEQFF. The CDR3 region has the DNA TGTGCCAGCAGCTTAGGTAGGGGGATCTGCAATGAGCAGTTCTTC. Combining the CDR3 with reference TRBV7-3 and TRBJ2-1 gives the whole variable domain GAGVSQTPSNKVTEKGKYVELRCDPISGHTALYWYRQSLGQGPEFLIYFQGTGAADDSGLPNDRFFAVRPEGSVSTLKIQRTERGDSAVYLCASSLGRGICNEQFFGPGTRLTVL.

The chain recombines TRBV10-1 with TRBJ1-2; no clear D gene. This CDR3 has 15 residues. CDR1 WNHNN and CDR2 SYGVQD come from the germline V gene (reference sequence). V lost 0 bases, J lost 8 bases, and 16 bases lay in between. CDR3 amino acids: CASSESISAPEGYTF. In nucleotides, the CDR3 is TGCGCCAGCAGTGAGTCGATTAGTGCTCCGGAGGGCTACACCTTC.

This clonotype was seen a handful of times. This chain uses TRBV7-6 with TRBJ2-1; 10 bases map to TRBD2. The CDR3 runs 16 residues. V lost 5 bases to trimming and J lost 4 bases; unmatched junction nucleotides: 8. Germline lookup yields CDR1 SGHVS and CDR2 FNYEAQ. CDR3 in DNA: TGTGCCAGCAGCCCCGTAGCGGGGGGATTTTACAATGAGCAGTTCTTC. Translation: CASSPVAGGFYNEQFF.

The J gene is TRBJ1-2, the V gene TRBV14; D might be TRBD1 (6 bases). The CDR3 is 16 amino acids. V lost 0 bases and J 3 bases, leaving 14 bases between the germline ends. CDR1 and CDR2 (germline): SGHDN, FVKESK. The CDR3 sequence: CASSQERLQGDYGYTF. For the CDR3, the DNA is TGTGCCAGCAGCCAAGAGAGATTACAGGGAGACTATGGCTACACCTTC. Together with reference TRBV14 and TRBJ1-2, the CDR3 gives the full variable domain: EAGVTQFPSHSVIEKGQTVTLRCDPISGHDNLYWYRRVMGKEIKFLLHFVKESKQDESGMPNNRFLAERTGGTYSTLKVQPAELEDSGVYFCASSQERLQGDYGYTFGSGTRLTVV.

J is TRBJ2-1 and V is TRBV20-1; tentative D call: TRBD1 (6 bases). TRBJ2-7 explains the end of the DNA better; the J call may be wrong. Germline CDR1 and CDR2: DFQATT and SNEGSKA (reference sequence). The CDR3 spans 13 residues. Here the CDR3 reads CSAQQGSYNEQYF. The CDR3 DNA sequence: TGCAGTGCTCAGCAGGGGTCCTACAATGAGCAGTACTTC.

In its sample, this clonotype was seen a few times. The chain recombines TRBV7-3 with TRBJ1-3; 9 bases fit TRBD1. CDR1 and CDR2 (germline): SGHTA, FQGTGA. The CDR3 length is 16 residues. V was pared by 2 bases and J by 0 bases, with 2 bases of the junction left unmatched. CDR3 protein: CASSLGQGNSGNTIYF. In DNA form, the CDR3 reads TGTGCCAGCAGCTTAGGACAGGGGAACTCTGGAAACACCATATATTTT. Full variable domain (remainder filled in from reference TRBV7-3 and TRBJ1-3): GAGVSQTPSNKVTEKGKYVELRCDPISGHTALYWYRQSLGQGPEFLIYFQGTGAADDSGLPNDRFFAVRPEGSVSTLKIQRTERGDSAVYLCASSLGQGNSGNTIYFGEGSWLTVV.

This clonotype was counted a few times. A junction end diverges from the germline sequence, so it may reflect a read error. This chain uses TRBV7-9 with TRBJ2-3; possible D gene TRBD1, 5 bases. CDR1 is SEHNR and CDR2 is FQNEAQ in the germline V gene (reference sequence). The length of the CDR3 is 13 residues. In DNA form, the CDR3 reads TGTGCCAGCAGCCTGGGGTACACAGGTACGCAGTATTTT. The encoded protein is CASSLGYTGTQYF.

In this sample, this clonotype turned up a few times. The chain employs TRBV6-6 and TRBJ2-3; 9 positions match TRBD2. Unmatched junction bases numbered 10, after V lost 6 bases and J lost 6 bases. In germline, CDR1 is MNHNY, CDR2 SVGAGI (reference sequence). There are 15 residues in the CDR3. The CDR3 region has the DNA TGTGCCAGCAGCAGAATAGCGGGGGAGGGCGATACGCAGTATTTT. Its translation is CASSRIAGEGDTQYF.

As concerns this clonotype: A single base separates this from a much larger clone, so it may be a read error. The rearrangement links TRBV29-1 to TRBJ2-7; D possibly corresponds to TRBD1 (6 bases). V was trimmed by 7 bases and J by 2 bases, leaving 12 bases between them. Germline loops: CDR1 SQVTM, CDR2 ANQGSEA. This CDR3 region has 12 residues. CDR3 residues: CSGGGHTYEQYF. DNA of the CDR3: TGCAGCGGTGGGGGACACACCTACGAGCAGTACTTC.

This clonotype was detected many times. The chain carries TRBV7-9 and TRBJ1-2, with D maybe TRBD1 (5 bases). V was shortened by 5 bases and J by 6 bases, with 22 bases between the two germline ends. This CDR3 is built from 16 residues. CDR1 SEHNR and CDR2 FQNEAQ come from the germline V gene (reference sequence). The CDR3 sequence: CASSALVVGQGHGYTF. DNA for the CDR3: TGTGCCAGCAGCGCACTCGTGGTTGGGCAGGGTCATGGCTACACCTTC.

This clonotype turned up a few times. A read error may produce the germline difference seen at one junction end. This chain connects TRBV7-2 to TRBJ2-3; possibly TRBD1 for D (5 bases). The CDR3 loop spans 14 amino acids. Germline-derived CDR1 and CDR2 are SGHTA and FQGNSA. CDR3 bases: TGTGCCAGCAGCTTAAGACAGAGCACAGATATGCAGTATTTT. Translating it yields CASSLRQSTDMQYF.

The rearrangement uses TRBV5-6 and TRBJ1-6; D uncertain. Trimming shortened V by 1 base and J by 8 bases, and 4 bases separated the two germline ends. Germline CDR1 is SGHDT and CDR2 is YYEEEE. CDR3 size: 12 residues. The CDR3 loop is CASSLNYSPLHF. CDR3 coding DNA: TGTGCCAGCAGCTTGAATTATTCACCCCTCCACTTT.

This clonotype was observed a few times. The J gene is TRBJ1-4, the V gene TRBV7-2, with TRBD1 as a possible D gene (5 bases). Germline V CDR1 and CDR2: SGHTA, FQGNSA. V dropped 3 bases and J dropped 4 bases, with 9 bases sitting between them. The CDR3 loop spans 14 amino acids. CDR3 protein: CASSFLGVNEKLFF. The CDR3 nucleotides read TGTGCCAGCAGCTTTTTAGGGGTTAATGAAAAACTGTTTTTT.

The chain joins TRBV7-8 to TRBJ1-3; 7 bases match TRBD1. Germline V gene data show CDR1 as SGHVS and CDR2 as FQNEAQ. CDR3 length: 20 amino acids. Unmatched junction bases numbered 16, after V lost 2 bases and J lost 0 bases. The CDR3 is CASSLLGVRLTGHSGNTIYF. For the CDR3, the DNA is TGTGCCAGCAGCTTACTAGGTGTGCGGCTGACAGGGCACTCTGGAAACACCATATATTTT.

At least ten counts were recorded for this clonotype. This chain connects TRBV11-2 to TRBJ1-2; no firm D call. Trimming cost V 6 bases and J 2 bases, with 10 bases left between them. The CDR3 runs 13 residues. CDR1 and CDR2 (germline): SGHAT, FQNNGV. CDR3 amino acids: CASSNTGNYGYTF. As DNA, the CDR3 is TGTGCCAGCAGTAATACGGGCAACTATGGCTACACCTTC.